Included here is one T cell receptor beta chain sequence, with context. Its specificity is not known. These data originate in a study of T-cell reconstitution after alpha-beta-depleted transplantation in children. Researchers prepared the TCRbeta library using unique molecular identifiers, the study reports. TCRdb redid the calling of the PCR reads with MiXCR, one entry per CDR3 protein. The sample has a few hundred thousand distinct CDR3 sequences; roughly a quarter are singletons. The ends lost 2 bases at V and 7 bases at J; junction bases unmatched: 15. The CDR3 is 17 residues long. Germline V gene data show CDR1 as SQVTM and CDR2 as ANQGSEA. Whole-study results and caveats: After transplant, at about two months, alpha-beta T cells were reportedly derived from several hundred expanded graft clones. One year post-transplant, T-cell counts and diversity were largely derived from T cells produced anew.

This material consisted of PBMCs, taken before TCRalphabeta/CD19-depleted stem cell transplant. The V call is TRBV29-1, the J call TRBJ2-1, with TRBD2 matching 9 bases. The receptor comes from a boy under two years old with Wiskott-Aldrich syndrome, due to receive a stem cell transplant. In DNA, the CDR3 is TGCAGCGTTGAAAGGGTTAATAGCGGGAGTTGGTTAAATGAGCAGTTCTTC. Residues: CSVERVNSGSWLNEQFF.